This T cell receptor beta chain was recovered during a study of T cell repertoires in cytomegalovirus infection. Across the study: Matching HLA type, along with CMV infection, was indicated by public TCR beta signatures.

Germline V gene data show CDR1 as SGHRS and CDR2 as YFSETQ. This CDR3 region has 13 residues. The V end was cut by 4 bases, the J end by 6 bases, with 11 bases between. Remarks on this clonotype: Its specificity is unknown.

The study, taken as a whole, reports: Dominant in the ex vivo response were TCR beta clonotypes restricted by HLA-C and specific for CMV.

Using its own MiXCR run on the reads, TCRdb lists one record per CDR3 protein. The sample lists about 300,000 distinct CDR3 sequences; about 25% were seen once. The receptor was derived from a human donor in good health (CMV status not recorded). Some clones in this sample may be carry-over from other donors' samples. The chain couples TRBV5-1 to TRBJ2-1; tentative D call: TRBD1 (5 bases). The sample comprised PBMCs. CDR3 nucleotides: TGCGCCAGCAGCACACAGGAGTTCAATGAGCAGTTCTTC. Its translation: CASSTQEFNEQFF.